Below are 28 T cell receptor beta chains sequenced from a single sample in a study of T cells in Graves' hyperthyroidism and ophthalmopathy. Using RNA transcripts as the source, TCR beta CDR3 regions were amplified. HTBI primers were used for first-round RT-PCR of the TCR CDR3. Using its own MiXCR run on the multiplex PCR reads, TCRdb lists one record per CDR3 protein. The data show hundreds of thousands of distinct CDR3 sequences, with over 35% seen just once and around 9.3% held by the top ten. Material: blood. The receptors derive from a man younger than 30 with Graves' hyperthyroidism.

In this sample, this clonotype turned up many times. The chain combines TRBV7-2 with TRBJ2-7, with D unclear. Germline V lookup: CDR1 SGHTA, CDR2 FQGNSA. The CDR3 loop spans 14 amino acids. The germline V and J ends were trimmed by 6 bases and 2 bases, with 14 bases remaining between them. DNA of the CDR3: TGTGCCAGCAGTCTCCTCGCTGGAACCTACGAGCAGTACTTC. Its translation: CASSLLAGTYEQYF. Full variable domain (rest looked up from reference TRBV7-2 and TRBJ2-7): GAGVSQSPSNKVTEKGKDVELRCDPISGHTALYWYRQSLGQGLEFLIYFQGNSAPDKSGLPSDRFSAERTGGSVSTLTIQRTQQEDSAVYLCASSLLAGTYEQYFGPGTRLTVT.

V usage is TRBV5-1 and J usage is TRBJ1-1; D is uncertain. Germline CDR1 and CDR2: SGHRS and YFSETQ. Trimming left V 6 bases short and J 5 bases short, with 14 bases between. The CDR3 has 13 amino acids. DNA for the CDR3: TGCGCCAGCACGGGTCCTGGGGAGACTGAAGCTTTCTTT. Its protein product is CASTGPGETEAFF.

This clonotype was observed a handful of times. The rearrangement links TRBV5-5 to TRBJ2-5, with D perhaps matching TRBD1 (6 bases). Trimming stripped 0 bases from V and 0 bases from J, with 18 bases between. The CDR3 consists of 18 residues. Germline CDR1 SGHKS, CDR2 YYEKEE (reference sequence). Here the CDR3 reads CASSLAGGDRMYQETQYF. Here the CDR3 DNA reads TGTGCCAGCAGCTTGGCCGGCGGAGACAGGATGTACCAAGAGACCCAGTACTTC.

This clonotype was counted many times. This chain connects TRBV11-2 to TRBJ1-2; D is perhaps TRBD1 (6 bases). The CDR3 runs 15 residues. Germline V gene data show CDR1 as SGHAT and CDR2 as FQNNGV. V lost 1 base and J 0 bases, leaving 9 bases between the germline ends. CDR3 DNA sequence: TGTGCCAGCAGCTTAGTGACAGGAGCTAACTATGGCTACACCTTC. Protein: CASSLVTGANYGYTF.

This clonotype was seen repeatedly, ten times or more. V gene TRBV19 combines with J gene TRBJ1-5; D remains ambiguous. There are 10 residues in the CDR3. Trimming pared 4 bases from V and 6 bases from J, leaving 1 base between. Germline lookup yields CDR1 LNHDA and CDR2 SQIVND (reference sequence). The CDR3 sequence is CASSTQPQHF. The CDR3 nucleotides are TGTGCCAGTAGTACTCAGCCCCAGCATTTT.

This clonotype came up many times. The chain joins TRBV10-2 to TRBJ1-4, with unresolved D. The CDR3 has 15 residues. V lost 0 bases to trimming and J lost 8 bases, with 13 bases between them. CDR1 is WSHSY and CDR2 is SAAADI in the germline V gene. The DNA of the CDR3 is TGCGCCAGCAGTGAGTCGAATAACGCGAGGGAAAAACTGTTTTTT. Translated: CASSESNNAREKLFF.

CDR3 nucleotides: TGTGCCAGCAGCTTAATAGACTCAAATGAAAAACTGTTTTTT. Amino acids: CASSLIDSNEKLFF. The chain is built from TRBV7-9 and TRBJ1-4; D is unclear. Trimming took 2 bases from V and 5 from J, leaving 9 bases between them. The CDR3 runs to 14 residues. Germline V gene sequence: CDR1 SEHNR, CDR2 FQNEAQ (reference sequence).

This clonotype has only a few counts. The CDR3 is CASSARTHYSNQPQHF. The CDR3 nucleotides read TGTGCCAGCAGCGCCAGGACTCATTATAGCAATCAGCCCCAGCATTTT. The chain joins TRBV7-2 to TRBJ1-5; no clear D gene. This CDR3 contains 16 residues. Germline CDR1 and CDR2: SGHTA and FQGNSA. The V end was cut by 5 bases, the J end by 0 bases, with 14 bases between.

The chain uses TRBV19 and TRBJ1-5; D is possibly TRBD1 (6 bases). CDR1 and CDR2 from the germline V gene are LNHDA and SQIVND (reference sequence). CDR3 length: 17 amino acids. V lost 3 bases and J 2 bases, leaving 17 bases between the germline ends. CDR3 protein: CASSMGLWGRGNQPQHF. As DNA, the CDR3 is TGTGCCAGTAGTATGGGCCTATGGGGGCGAGGCAATCAGCCCCAGCATTTT.

This clonotype occurred many times. The chain has TRBV7-9 and TRBJ2-2; D is possibly TRBD1 (5 bases). V lost 0 bases to trimming and J lost 4 bases, with 9 bases between them. The CDR3 has 15 residues. Germline CDR1 and CDR2: SEHNR and FQNEAQ (reference sequence). The DNA of the CDR3 is TGTGCCAGCAGCTTAGCCCAGGGCGGCACCGGGGAGCTGTTTTTT. This gives the protein CASSLAQGGTGELFF.

As for this clonotype: It may be a read error: a sequence one base away is much more abundant. This chain's CDR3 is CASSLGETNTEAFF. CDR3 DNA: TGTGCCAGCAGCTTAGGGGAGACGAACACTGAAGCTTTCTTT. The chain has TRBV7-6 and TRBJ1-1; no reliable D call. CDR1 and CDR2 from the germline V gene are SGHVS and FNYEAQ. The V end was cut by 1 base, the J end by 1 base, with 7 bases between. This CDR3 is built from 14 residues.

The chain recombines TRBV12-3 or TRBV12-4 with TRBJ2-2; 9 bases match TRBD2. The CDR3 extends over 17 amino acids. Trimming removed 6 bases from V and 6 bases from J; junction bases left unmatched: 14. The CDR3 region has the DNA TGTGCCAGCAGCTCCCCAGACGGCGGGGGGGCGGCCGGGGAGCTGTTTTTT. Translated, it gives CASSSPDGGGAAGELFF.

This clonotype was seen ten or more times. The rearrangement links TRBV2 to TRBJ2-7; D may be TRBD2 (6 bases). CDR3 length: 13 residues. Germline V lookup: CDR1 SNHLY, CDR2 FYNNEI. The germline V and J ends were trimmed by 4 bases and 6 bases, with 13 bases remaining between them. DNA of the CDR3: TGTGCCAGCAGTGTAAGCGGGTCGGGCGAGCAGTACTTC. Protein sequence: CASSVSGSGEQYF.

This chain's CDR3 is CASSPTGLPSYEQYF. The CDR3 nucleotides read TGTGCCAGTAGTCCGACGGGACTTCCCTCTTACGAGCAGTACTTC. The rearrangement joins TRBV19 to TRBJ2-7, with D perhaps matching TRBD2 (6 bases). Germline V lookup: CDR1 LNHDA, CDR2 SQIVND (reference sequence). The CDR3 is made up of 15 amino acids. V was shortened by 5 bases and J by 4 bases, with 18 bases between the two germline ends.

This rearrangement joins TRBV9 to TRBJ1-1; TRBD1 aligns across 7 bases. CDR3 size: 15 residues. CDR1 SGDLS and CDR2 YYNGEE come from the germline V gene. V gave up 5 bases and J gave up 3 bases; unmatched junction bases: 10. CDR3 DNA: TGTGCCAGCAGTCGGATCCCTACAGGGGACACTGAAGCTTTCTTT. Translated: CASSRIPTGDTEAFF. The entire variable domain, with the rest obtained from reference TRBV9 and TRBJ1-1, is as follows: DSGVTQTPKHLITATGQRVTLRCSPRSGDLSVYWYQQSLDQGLQFLIQYYNGEERAKGNILERFSAQQFPDLHSELNLSSLELGDSALYFCASSRIPTGDTEAFFGQGTRLTVV.

This clonotype appeared a single time. The J gene is TRBJ1-5, the V gene TRBV20-1, with D perhaps matching TRBD1 (6 bases). CDR3 length: 12 amino acids. Germline V gives CDR1 DFQATT, CDR2 SNEGSKA (reference sequence). V was trimmed by 6 bases and J by 4 bases, leaving 10 bases between them. The CDR3 bases are TGCAGTGCAAACAGGGCGAATCAGCCCCAGCATTTT. This sequence encodes CSANRANQPQHF.

This clonotype has just a few counts. The V gene is TRBV20-1, the J gene TRBJ1-1, with 7 bases identical to TRBD1. V was clipped by 0 bases and J by 4 bases; unmatched bases: 8. The CDR3 is 15 amino acids. CDR1 is DFQATT, CDR2 SNEGSKA, per germline (reference sequence). The CDR3 reads CSARDQQTGPTEAFF. The CDR3 DNA follows: TGCAGTGCTAGAGACCAACAGACAGGGCCCACTGAAGCTTTCTTT.

This chain joins TRBV4-3 and TRBJ2-7; TRBD1 matches at 8 bases. CDR3 length equals 15 residues. Germline CDR1 LGHNA, CDR2 YSLEER. The junction had 11 bases not matched to a gene; V was cut back by 3 bases and J by 7 bases. CDR3 sequence reads: CASSHGGTGREEQYF. The CDR3 coding sequence is TGCGCCAGCAGCCACGGAGGGACAGGACGAGAGGAGCAGTACTTC.

This clonotype was observed a few times. V gene TRBV20-1 combines with J gene TRBJ2-5; 8 nucleotides match TRBD2. Germline V gene lookup returns CDR1 DFQATT and CDR2 SNEGSKA (reference sequence). The length of the CDR3 is 12 residues. The ends lost 3 bases at V and 9 bases at J; junction bases unmatched: 6. For the CDR3, the DNA is TGCAGTGCTAGTCTAGCGGGCGGGGCCCAGTACTTC. This encodes CSASLAGGAQYF.

This clonotype was counted ten times or more. The V and J genes are TRBV9 and TRBJ1-4; D is undetermined. V lost 3 bases and J lost 5, with 11 bases in between. The germline CDR1 and CDR2 sequences are SGDLS and YYNGEE. The CDR3 totals 14 residues. The CDR3 DNA is TGTGCCAGCAGCGCGGACGGACTGAATGAAAAACTGTTTTTT. Its protein product is CASSADGLNEKLFF.

This clonotype was found a few times. The chain combines TRBV2 with TRBJ1-1; maybe TRBD1 (5 bases). The CDR3 covers 15 residues. The germline V and J ends were trimmed by 2 bases and 4 bases, with 14 bases remaining between them. Germline V lookup: CDR1 SNHLY, CDR2 FYNNEI. CDR3 coding DNA: TGTGCCAGCAGTGAACAGGGAGGGGCAAGCACTGAAGCTTTCTTT. This sequence encodes CASSEQGGASTEAFF.

Regarding this clonotype: The final CDR3 position lacks the conserved phenylalanine or tryptophan, pointing to a likely read error. The J gene is TRBJ1-6, the V gene TRBV20-1, with D unclear. Trimming shortened V by 1 base and J by 10 bases, and 14 bases separated the two germline ends. CDR1 and CDR2 (germline): DFQATT, SNEGSKA (reference sequence). CDR3 length: 14 amino acids. This chain's CDR3 is CSARAPLGESPLHS. In DNA form, the CDR3 reads TGCAGTGCTAGAGCCCCTCTTGGGGAATCACCCCTCCACTCT.

The chain has TRBV15 and TRBJ2-5, with 7 bases that match TRBD2. There are 15 residues in the CDR3. Germline CDR1 is LNHNV and CDR2 is YYDKDF (reference sequence). Trimming took 1 base from V and 4 from J; bases not matched to a gene: 6. For the CDR3, the DNA is TGTGCCACCAGCAGAGTAGCGGGTGGGGGAGAGACCCAGTACTTC. It yields the protein CATSRVAGGGETQYF.

This clonotype has at least ten counts. This CDR3 reads CASSLGAGEKLFF. For the CDR3, the DNA is TGCGCCAGCAGCTTGGGGGCTGGTGAAAAACTGTTTTTT. V usage is TRBV5-1 and J usage is TRBJ1-4; D is ambiguous. The germline V gene has CDR1 SGHRS and CDR2 YFSETQ. Between the trimmed V and J ends, which lost 0 bases and 7 bases, there was a span of 7 bases. The CDR3 totals 13 residues.

This rearrangement joins TRBV5-1 to TRBJ2-5; D gene uncertain. The ends were cut back, 4 bases at V and 4 bases at J, with 14 bases in the middle. This CDR3 spans 14 amino acids. Germline values: CDR1 SGHRS, CDR2 YFSETQ. The CDR3 spells CASSQSDGAETQYF. As DNA, the CDR3 is TGCGCCAGCAGCCAGTCGGACGGTGCAGAGACCCAGTACTTC.

The chain is built from TRBV2 and TRBJ1-1, with D maybe TRBD1 (5 bases). This CDR3 contains 13 residues. V was shortened by 3 bases and J by 4 bases, with 9 bases between the two germline ends. In germline, CDR1 is SNHLY, CDR2 FYNNEI. The CDR3, as DNA: TGTGCCAGCAGTGACAAGGGACTCACTGAAGCTTTCTTT. Translation: CASSDKGLTEAFF.

This clonotype has a count of ten or more. The gene calls are TRBV10-2 and TRBJ1-1; no clear D. V shed 3 bases and J shed 7 bases, with 3 bases lying between them. Germline V CDR1 and CDR2: WSHSY, SAAADI. The CDR3 is made up of 10 amino acids. The CDR3 spells CASSDGEAFF. CDR3 bases: TGCGCCAGCAGTGACGGTGAAGCTTTCTTT.

The V and J genes are TRBV7-9 and TRBJ2-6; 8 bases align to TRBD1. Germline V gene data show CDR1 as SEHNR and CDR2 as FQNEAQ (reference sequence). V dropped 1 base and J dropped 0; count of bases not matched to a gene: 11. The CDR3 totals 20 residues. The chain's CDR3 is CASSLDTRDRRSSGANVLTF. The CDR3 DNA reads as TGTGCCAGCAGCTTAGATACCCGGGACAGGCGTTCCTCTGGGGCCAACGTCCTGACTTTC.